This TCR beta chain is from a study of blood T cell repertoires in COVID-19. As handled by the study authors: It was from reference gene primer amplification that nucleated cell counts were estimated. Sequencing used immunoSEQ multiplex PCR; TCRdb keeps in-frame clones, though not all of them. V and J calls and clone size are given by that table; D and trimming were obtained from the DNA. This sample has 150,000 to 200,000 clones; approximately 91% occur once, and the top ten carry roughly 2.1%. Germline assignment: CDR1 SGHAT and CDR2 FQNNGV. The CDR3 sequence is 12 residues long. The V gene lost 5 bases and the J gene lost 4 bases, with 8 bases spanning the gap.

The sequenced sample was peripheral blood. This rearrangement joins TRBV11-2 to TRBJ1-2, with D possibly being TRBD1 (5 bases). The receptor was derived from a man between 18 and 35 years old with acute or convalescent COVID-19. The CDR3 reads CASSRQSYGYTF. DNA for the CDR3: TGTGCCAGCAGCCGACAGTCCTATGGCTACACCTTC.